This TCR beta chain comes out of a study of OX40 agonist ivuxolimab in advanced cancers. Looked up from germline, CDR1 is MDHEN and CDR2 is SYDVKM. The CDR3 runs 14 residues. After removal of 6 bases from V and 4 bases from J, the junction contained 4 bases not matched to a gene. Study findings and constraints: Doses of 0.1 to 3.0 mg/kg were accompanied by clonal expansion of CD4+ and CD8+ blood T cells by week 6.

Assay: immunoSEQ multiplex PCR; the TCRdb copy retains only in-frame clones and omits some. The data hold some 70,000 clones, with about 80% observed a single time. A note on this clone: The antigen is unknown.

This receptor was obtained from an adult with an advanced solid tumor such as melanoma, head and neck, liver or kidney cancer. The V call is TRBV28, the J call TRBJ1-3; TRBD1 matches at 9 bases. Specimen: CD4+ or CD8+ T cells sorted from blood, collected in a trial of the OX40 agonist ivuxolimab. This CDR3 is CASRPGQGGNTIYF. The CDR3, as DNA: TGTGCCAGCAGGCCGGGACAGGGAGGAAACACCATATATTTT.